Sequencing of this T cell receptor (beta chain) was carried out in a study of blood T cell repertoires in COVID-19. For the study at large: COVID-19 samples, acute and convalescent, were from the United States, Italy and Spain.

As handled by the study authors: The authors estimated nucleated cell counts from reference gene primer amplification. Data came from immunoSEQ multiplex PCR; TCRdb stores just in-frame clones and leaves some out. The V and J calls and clone size were taken over from that table, and D and trimming were inferred from the DNA. The repertoire consists of under 200,000 clones, with around 80% occurring once and the leading ten covering 10% to 15%. With 4 bases removed from V and 6 bases from J, the gap between germline ends came to 16 bases. CDR3 length: 14 amino acids. Germline V gene data show CDR1 as LGHDT and CDR2 as YNNKEL (reference sequence).

This clonotype was sampled from a woman aged 55-69 years who had recovered from COVID-19. The V call is TRBV3-1 (or the pseudogene TRBV3-2), the J call TRBJ2-7; D ambiguous. Sequencing input: PBMCs or T cells enriched from blood (not recorded which). As DNA, the CDR3 is TGTGCCAGCAGCCTAGCACACCATAAGGCCGAGCAGTACTTC. Its protein product is CASSLAHHKAEQYF.